The entry that follows covers one TCR beta chain sequence. Its antigen is as yet unknown. The data stem from a study of cytomegalovirus exposure and HLA in healthy donors. Study-level background: HLA-typed donors were the source of approximately 86 million unique TCRs held in an early data release.

PCR amplification relied on 60 Vbeta primers (plus 13 Jbeta primers). Only in-frame clones appear in the TCRdb table, and some are missing; sequencing was by immunoSEQ multiplex PCR. Among approximately 120,000 clones listed, just under 75% were seen once. The CDR3 covers 15 residues. Germline V gene lookup returns CDR1 LGHNA and CDR2 YNFKEQ. Trimming at V came to 8 bases and at J to 9 bases, leaving 10 bases not matched to a gene. Notes on the study in general: TRBV6-2, TRBV6-3 and some other V segments were unresolvable in 87-base-pair reads.

The sequence was collected from a man in his 60s in good health and CMV-seropositive. The chain uses TRBV4-2 and TRBJ2-1; 13 bases line up with TRBD2. Material for sequencing was PBMCs. CDR3 bases: TGTGCCAGCGGGACTAGCGGGGACCCTATGACTGAGCAGTTCTTC. As protein: CASGTSGDPMTEQFF.